The 12 T cell receptor beta chains below all came from one sample that was sequenced in a study of control samples from healthy donors and cancer patients. Only in-frame clones appear in the TCRdb table, and some are missing; sequencing was by immunoSEQ multiplex PCR. The table has about 140,000 clones, 91% seen once. Source material: blood. These TCRs come from a man younger than 35 in good health.

The rearrangement uses TRBV28 and TRBJ1-5; D ambiguous. Trimming left V 10 bases short and J 0 bases short, with 25 bases between. Germline CDR1 is MDHEN and CDR2 is SYDVKM. The CDR3 loop spans 18 amino acids. This CDR3 reads CATQYLVGVQYSNQPQHF. The CDR3 bases are TGTGCCACCCAGTATTTGGTCGGGGTACAATATAGCAATCAGCCCCAGCATTTT.

The rearrangement uses TRBV5-1 and TRBJ2-1, with 7 positions matching TRBD2. Trimming cost V 1 base and J 8 bases; bases outside gene matches: 6. Germline loops: CDR1 SGHRS, CDR2 YFSETQ. CDR3 length: 14 residues. CDR3 protein: CASSLTRGRDEQFF. The CDR3 coding sequence is TGCGCCAGCAGCTTGACACGGGGGAGGGATGAGCAGTTCTTC.

This chain connects TRBV7-2 to TRBJ2-2; D unresolved. The V end was cut by 1 base, the J end by 7 bases, with 4 bases between. The CDR3 runs 12 residues. Germline CDR1 SGHTA, CDR2 FQGNSA. The CDR3 is CASSLEGGELFF. CDR3 bases: TGTGCCAGCAGCTTAGAAGGCGGGGAGCTGTTTTTT.

This clone was counted once. V gene TRBV2 combines with J gene TRBJ2-7; D might be TRBD2 (6 bases). CDR3 length: 14 amino acids. Germline values: CDR1 SNHLY, CDR2 FYNNEI. The V gene lost 10 bases and the J gene lost 4 bases, with 20 bases spanning the gap. CDR3 DNA sequence: TGTGCCACCCAGCCCGGGCAGGGAGGTTACGAGCAGTACTTC. Protein: CATQPGQGGYEQYF.

The V gene is TRBV7-3, the J gene TRBJ2-5; D is possibly TRBD1 (5 bases). The CDR3 is made up of 13 amino acids. Germline V gives CDR1 SGHTA, CDR2 FQGTGA. Trimming took off 3 bases at V and 4 bases at J, with 9 bases between the two ends. This CDR3 is CASSLLQGETQYF. The CDR3 DNA follows: TGTGCCAGCAGCTTGTTGCAGGGAGAGACCCAGTACTTC.

J is TRBJ1-1 and V is TRBV2; D call uncertain. V gave up 3 bases and J gave up 1 base, with 6 bases separating them. This CDR3 comprises 13 residues. Germline loops: CDR1 SNHLY, CDR2 FYNNEI. CDR3 in amino acids: CASSEGWNTEAFF. CDR3 bases: TGTGCCAGCAGTGAGGGGTGGAACACTGAAGCTTTCTTT.

V is TRBV10-3 and J is TRBJ2-7; D uncertain. Trimming cost V 0 bases and J 5 bases, with 5 bases left between them. Germline loops: CDR1 ENHRY, CDR2 SYGVKD. CDR3 length: 12 residues. The chain's CDR3 is CAISESGHEQYF. The CDR3 region has the DNA TGTGCCATCAGTGAGTCGGGTCACGAGCAGTACTTC.

V is TRBV12-5 and J is TRBJ2-2; D perhaps matches TRBD1 (5 bases). V was clipped by 7 bases and J by 6 bases, with 18 bases between them. The CDR3 sequence is 15 residues long. Germline CDR1 is LGHNT and CDR2 is FRNRAP. The CDR3 DNA follows: TGTGCTAGTGCCGCCTCCCCCTTAGGGGCCGGGGAGCTGTTTTTT. Translating gives CASAASPLGAGELFF.

This clone was counted a single time. The rearrangement links TRBV27 to TRBJ1-6; possible D gene TRBD1, 5 bases. V was trimmed by 5 bases and J by 9 bases, leaving 17 bases between them. CDR3 size: 15 residues. From germline, CDR1 is MNHEY and CDR2 SMNVEV (reference sequence). CDR3 sequence: CASSPGTVVFSPLHF. The CDR3 region has the DNA TGTGCCAGCAGTCCCGGGACGGTTGTTTTTTCACCCCTCCACTTT.

The rearrangement links TRBV18 to TRBJ1-1; TRBD1 aligns across 7 bases. The CDR3 totals 13 residues. J was trimmed by 4 bases and V by 6 bases; bases with no gene match: 5. Germline loops: CDR1 KGHSH, CDR2 LQKENI. DNA of the CDR3: TGTGCCAGCTCTCAGGGACAGTCCACTGAAGCTTTCTTT. The encoded protein is CASSQGQSTEAFF.

V usage is TRBV5-1 and J usage is TRBJ2-5; 8 positions match TRBD1. CDR1 SGHRS and CDR2 YFSETQ come from the germline V gene. The J segment lost 7 bases and the V segment lost 0 bases, leaving 8 bases of the junction unmatched. The CDR3 sequence is 15 residues long. CDR3 in amino acids: CASSLGQGLAGTQYF. The DNA for the CDR3 is TGCGCCAGCAGCTTGGGACAGGGGTTGGCGGGGACCCAGTACTTC.

This clone was seen only once. V gene TRBV11-3 combines with J gene TRBJ1-1; TRBD1 agrees at 10 bases. The V gene end was trimmed by 4 bases and the J gene end by 4 bases; junction bases not matched to a gene: 6. This CDR3 is 15 amino acids long. CDR1 and CDR2 (germline): SGHNT, YENEEA. CDR3 amino acids: CASSSDRGPGTEAFF. CDR3 nucleotides: TGTGCCAGCAGCTCAGACAGGGGGCCGGGCACTGAAGCTTTCTTT.